Listed below are T cell receptor beta chains from one sample, sequenced in a study of CD8 T cells in Susac syndrome. TCRdb re-called the immunoSEQ multiplex PCR reads through MiXCR, storing one row per CDR3 protein. Of 65,000 to 95,000 distinct CDR3 sequences in the sample, around 94% were seen once. The source material was CD8+ T cells from PBMCs. The receptors derive from a human donor with Susac syndrome. CDR3s include the opening cysteine and the closing phenylalanine or tryptophan. Each record gives: clone size, J gene, D gene, V gene, CDR3 DNA, CDR3 protein. A D gene is named only where the DNA matches it firmly. Where a row states a size, it is once, few, many or the class of an expanded clone; other rows omit it.

clone size: .
J gene: TRBJ2-1
D gene: .
V gene: TRBV3-1
CDR3 DNA: TGTGCCAGCAGCCATCCGGGATGGACGCTGGATGAGCAGTTCTTC
CDR3 protein: CASSHPGWTLDEQFF

clone size: .
J gene: TRBJ1-5
D gene: .
V gene: TRBV24-1
CDR3 DNA: TGTGCCACCAGTGATTTGACGTCGGAACAGCCCCAGCATTTT
CDR3 protein: CATSDLTSEQPQHF

clone size: .
J gene: TRBJ1-1
D gene: TRBD1
V gene: TRBV2
CDR3 DNA: TGTGCCAGCAGCAAACCGGGACAGTTGAACACTGAAGCTTTCTTT
CDR3 protein: CASSKPGQLNTEAFF

clone size: .
J gene: TRBJ2-7
D gene: TRBD2
V gene: TRBV7-9
CDR3 DNA: TGTGCCAGCAGCCCACAGGCACCTAGCGGCTCCTACGAGCAGTACTTC
CDR3 protein: CASSPQAPSGSYEQYF

clone size: .
J gene: TRBJ2-1
D gene: TRBD2
V gene: TRBV24-1
CDR3 DNA: TGTGCCACCGGCCCAAGCGGGGCCTACAATGAGCAGTTCTTC
CDR3 protein: CATGPSGAYNEQFF

clone size: .
J gene: TRBJ2-7
D gene: TRBD1
V gene: TRBV4-3
CDR3 DNA: TGCGCCAGCAGCCCGGACAGGGGGTTGGCCTACGAGCAGTACTTC
CDR3 protein: CASSPDRGLAYEQYF

clone size: .
J gene: TRBJ2-5
D gene: .
V gene: TRBV28
CDR3 DNA: TGTGCCAGCAGTTTAAATCTCAACCTCCAAGAGACCCAGTACTTC
CDR3 protein: CASSLNLNLQETQYF

clone size: .
J gene: TRBJ1-1
D gene: .
V gene: TRBV7-9
CDR3 DNA: TGTGCCAGCATTGAGGAGAACACTGAAGCTTTCTTT
CDR3 protein: CASIEENTEAFF

clone size: .
J gene: TRBJ2-7
D gene: .
V gene: TRBV4-3
CDR3 DNA: TGCGCCAGCAGCCAAGATAAACAGGCGGACTACGAGCAGTACTTC
CDR3 protein: CASSQDKQADYEQYF

clone size: .
J gene: TRBJ1-1
D gene: TRBD1
V gene: TRBV5-6
CDR3 DNA: TGTGCCAGCAGCGAGGACAGGGACACTGAAGCTTTCTTT
CDR3 protein: CASSEDRDTEAFF

clone size: .
J gene: TRBJ1-1
D gene: .
V gene: TRBV4-1
CDR3 DNA: TGCGCCAGCAGCCAAGAGGGGCAGGGTCGTACTGAAGCTTTCTTT
CDR3 protein: CASSQEGQGRTEAFF

clone size: .
J gene: TRBJ2-1
D gene: .
V gene: TRBV7-9
CDR3 DNA: TGTGCCAGCAGCTTAAACACCGTCTACAATGAGCAGTTCTTC
CDR3 protein: CASSLNTVYNEQFF

clone size: .
J gene: TRBJ2-7
D gene: .
V gene: TRBV14
CDR3 DNA: TGTGCCAGCAGCCAAGGAGGACAAGGGGGACGGGGAGGCTACGAGCAGTACTTC
CDR3 protein: CASSQGGQGGRGGYEQYF

clone size: .
J gene: TRBJ2-7
D gene: TRBD1
V gene: TRBV4-2
CDR3 DNA: TGTGCCAGCAGCCAAGAACCCTCCACCGACAGGGGGCTAGAAGGGGAGCAGTACTTC
CDR3 protein: CASSQEPSTDRGLEGEQYF

clone size: .
J gene: TRBJ2-3
D gene: .
V gene: TRBV7-2
CDR3 DNA: TGTGCCAGCAGCTTAGCGGTAGCCGTGGCAGATACGCAGTATTTT
CDR3 protein: CASSLAVAVADTQYF

clone size: .
J gene: TRBJ2-7
D gene: .
V gene: TRBV12-3/TRBV12-4
CDR3 DNA: TGTGCCAGCAGTTTACCTGGGAAGCCCTACGAGCAGTACTTC
CDR3 protein: CASSLPGKPYEQYF

clone size: .
J gene: TRBJ2-2
D gene: .
V gene: TRBV5-1
CDR3 DNA: TGCGCCAGCAGCCCAGCTATGAACACCGGGGAGCTGTTTTTT
CDR3 protein: CASSPAMNTGELFF

clone size: .
J gene: TRBJ2-7
D gene: TRBD1
V gene: TRBV30
CDR3 DNA: TGTGCCTGGACCGGGACAGGGACGGAAGAGCAGTACTTC
CDR3 protein: CAWTGTGTEEQYF

clone size: .
J gene: TRBJ1-1
D gene: .
V gene: TRBV5-1
CDR3 DNA: TGCGCCAGCAGCTTGGACCCTCTTGAAGCTTTCTTT
CDR3 protein: CASSLDPLEAFF

clone size: .
J gene: TRBJ2-5
D gene: .
V gene: TRBV7-9
CDR3 DNA: TGTGCCAGCAGCAGTCCCCTGGGGGAGGAGACCCAGTACTTC
CDR3 protein: CASSSPLGEETQYF

clone size: .
J gene: TRBJ1-4
D gene: TRBD1
V gene: TRBV5-5
CDR3 DNA: TGTGCCAGCAGCTTGGCAGGTTTAGGGACAGGGAGTGAAAAACTGTTTTTT
CDR3 protein: CASSLAGLGTGSEKLFF

clone size: .
J gene: TRBJ2-2
D gene: TRBD1
V gene: TRBV15
CDR3 DNA: TGTGCCACCAGCAGTCAGACAGGGGGCTCCGGGGAGCTGTTTTTT
CDR3 protein: CATSSQTGGSGELFF

clone size: .
J gene: TRBJ1-1
D gene: TRBD1
V gene: TRBV5-1
CDR3 DNA: TGCGCCAGCAGCATCATCGGACAGGGAGCCATGAACACTGAAGCTTTCTTT
CDR3 protein: CASSIIGQGAMNTEAFF

clone size: .
J gene: TRBJ1-1
D gene: .
V gene: TRBV19
CDR3 DNA: TGTGCCAGTAGTATATCCTGGGGGAGGAACACTGAAGCTTTCTTT
CDR3 protein: CASSISWGRNTEAFF

clone size: .
J gene: TRBJ1-1
D gene: .
V gene: TRBV5-1
CDR3 DNA: TGCGCCAGCAGCTTGGAGTTGCGGATCTCTGAAGCTTTCTTT
CDR3 protein: CASSLELRISEAFF

clone size: .
J gene: TRBJ2-2
D gene: TRBD1
V gene: TRBV3-1
CDR3 DNA: TGTGCCAGCAGCCGTGGGACAGGGGGCGAGGACGGGGAGCTGTTTTTT
CDR3 protein: CASSRGTGGEDGELFF

clone size: .
J gene: TRBJ2-1
D gene: .
V gene: TRBV19
CDR3 DNA: TGTGCCAGTTCGGGCTACAGCTCCTACAATGAGCAGTTCTTC
CDR3 protein: CASSGYSSYNEQFF

clone size: .
J gene: TRBJ2-1
D gene: TRBD2
V gene: TRBV29-1
CDR3 DNA: TGCAGCGTTGATGACCTAGCGGGGAGCTCCTACAATGAGCAGTTCTTC
CDR3 protein: CSVDDLAGSSYNEQFF

clone size: .
J gene: TRBJ1-5
D gene: .
V gene: TRBV20-1
CDR3 DNA: TGCAGTGCTAGACCCGCAGGGGAGGCCCAGCCCCAGCATTTT
CDR3 protein: CSARPAGEAQPQHF

clone size: .
J gene: TRBJ2-5
D gene: .
V gene: TRBV7-9
CDR3 DNA: TGTGCCAGCAGCTTGCAGGAGTGGCAGCAAGAGACCCAGTACTTC
CDR3 protein: CASSLQEWQQETQYF

clone size: .
J gene: TRBJ2-1
D gene: TRBD2
V gene: TRBV29-1
CDR3 DNA: TGCAGCGTTGTTGGGACTAGCGCCTACAATGAGCAGTTCTTC
CDR3 protein: CSVVGTSAYNEQFF

clone size: .
J gene: TRBJ2-5
D gene: .
V gene: TRBV27
CDR3 DNA: TGTGCCAGCAGTTCACGGACACCTGAAGAGACCCAGTACTTC
CDR3 protein: CASSSRTPEETQYF

clone size: .
J gene: TRBJ2-3
D gene: .
V gene: TRBV20-1
CDR3 DNA: TGCAGTGCTAGTGGGCTAGTACGAGATACGCAGTATTTT
CDR3 protein: CSASGLVRDTQYF

clone size: .
J gene: TRBJ2-1
D gene: .
V gene: TRBV6-2/TRBV6-3
CDR3 DNA: TGTGCCAGCAGTTTTCGAGGGCCAGGCTACAATGAGCAGTTCTTC
CDR3 protein: CASSFRGPGYNEQFF

clone size: once
J gene: TRBJ2-1
D gene: TRBD2
V gene: TRBV30
CDR3 DNA: TGTGCCTGGAGTTATCCCGGGGGGACCTCCTACAATGAGCAGTTCTTC
CDR3 protein: CAWSYPGGTSYNEQFF

clone size: .
J gene: TRBJ2-5
D gene: .
V gene: TRBV3-1
CDR3 DNA: TGTGCCAGCAGCCTAGGCCCCCACCAAGAGACCCAGTACTTC
CDR3 protein: CASSLGPHQETQYF

clone size: .
J gene: TRBJ2-7
D gene: .
V gene: TRBV7-9
CDR3 DNA: TGTGCCAGCAGCTCTGCAGGGTCTTACGAGCAGTACTTC
CDR3 protein: CASSSAGSYEQYF

clone size: once
J gene: TRBJ2-3
D gene: TRBD2
V gene: TRBV4-2
CDR3 DNA: TGTGCCAGCAGCCAACTAGCGGGAGGGGGCACAGATACGCAGTATTTT
CDR3 protein: CASSQLAGGGTDTQYF

clone size: .
J gene: TRBJ2-2
D gene: .
V gene: TRBV19
CDR3 DNA: TGTGCCAGTAGTCCCGGGAGCACCGGGGAGCTGTTTTTT
CDR3 protein: CASSPGSTGELFF

clone size: .
J gene: TRBJ2-1
D gene: .
V gene: TRBV27
CDR3 DNA: TGTGCCAGCAGTTTGGGGACTCGCAAGTTCTTC
CDR3 protein: CASSLGTRKFF

clone size: .
J gene: TRBJ2-3
D gene: TRBD2
V gene: TRBV12-3/TRBV12-4
CDR3 DNA: TGTGCCAGCAGCCCAAGACTAGCGGGGCCCACAGATACGCAGTATTTT
CDR3 protein: CASSPRLAGPTDTQYF

clone size: .
J gene: TRBJ2-1
D gene: .
V gene: TRBV7-6
CDR3 DNA: TGTGCCAGCAGCTTGGCGAGCTCCTACAATGAGCAGTTCTTC
CDR3 protein: CASSLASSYNEQFF

clone size: .
J gene: TRBJ1-5
D gene: .
V gene: TRBV19
CDR3 DNA: TGTGCCAGTAGCCGGGAGCTAACAGGAAGCAATCAGCCCCAGCATTTT
CDR3 protein: CASSRELTGSNQPQHF

clone size: .
J gene: TRBJ1-3
D gene: .
V gene: TRBV13
CDR3 DNA: TGTGCCAGCAGCTTAGGATATTCTGGAAACACCATATATTTT
CDR3 protein: CASSLGYSGNTIYF

clone size: .
J gene: TRBJ2-5
D gene: .
V gene: TRBV7-2
CDR3 DNA: TGTGCCAGCAGCTTAGGCACAGAGACCCAGTACTTC
CDR3 protein: CASSLGTETQYF

clone size: .
J gene: TRBJ2-5
D gene: .
V gene: TRBV20-1
CDR3 DNA: TGCAGTGCTATAACAGGACTCCGCCACCAAGAGACCCAGTACTTC
CDR3 protein: CSAITGLRHQETQYF

clone size: .
J gene: TRBJ2-1
D gene: TRBD1
V gene: TRBV19
CDR3 DNA: TGTGCCAGTGTTACCGGGACAGGGCCCTTGGATGAGCAGTTCTTC
CDR3 protein: CASVTGTGPLDEQFF

clone size: .
J gene: TRBJ2-2
D gene: TRBD1
V gene: TRBV20-1
CDR3 DNA: TGCAGTGCCCTCAATGGACAGGTGAACACCGGGGAGCTGTTTTTT
CDR3 protein: CSALNGQVNTGELFF

clone size: .
J gene: TRBJ2-5
D gene: .
V gene: TRBV5-1
CDR3 DNA: TGCGCCAGCAGAAGGGGCAGGGGCCAAGAGACCCAGTACTTC
CDR3 protein: CASRRGRGQETQYF